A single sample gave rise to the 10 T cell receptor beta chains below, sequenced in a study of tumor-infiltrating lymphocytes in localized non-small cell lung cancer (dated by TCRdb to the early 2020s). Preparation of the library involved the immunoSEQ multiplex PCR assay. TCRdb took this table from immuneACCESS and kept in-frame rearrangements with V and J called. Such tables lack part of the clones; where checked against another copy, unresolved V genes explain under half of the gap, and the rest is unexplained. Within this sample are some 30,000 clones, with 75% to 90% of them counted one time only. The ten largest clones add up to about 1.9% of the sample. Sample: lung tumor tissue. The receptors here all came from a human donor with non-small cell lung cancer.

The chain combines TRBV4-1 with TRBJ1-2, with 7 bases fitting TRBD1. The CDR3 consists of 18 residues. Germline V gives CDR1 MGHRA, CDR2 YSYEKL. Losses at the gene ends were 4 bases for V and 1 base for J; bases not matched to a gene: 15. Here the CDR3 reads CASSLEIAPGQRNYGYTF. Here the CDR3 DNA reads TGCGCCAGCAGCCTAGAAATCGCCCCGGGACAGCGTAACTATGGCTACACCTTC.

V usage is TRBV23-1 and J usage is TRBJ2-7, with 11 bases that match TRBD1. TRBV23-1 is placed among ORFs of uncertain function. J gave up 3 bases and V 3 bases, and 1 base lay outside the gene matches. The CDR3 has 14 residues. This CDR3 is CASSHGTGGYEQYF. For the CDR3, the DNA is TGCGCCAGCAGTCATGGGACAGGGGGCTACGAGCAGTACTTC.

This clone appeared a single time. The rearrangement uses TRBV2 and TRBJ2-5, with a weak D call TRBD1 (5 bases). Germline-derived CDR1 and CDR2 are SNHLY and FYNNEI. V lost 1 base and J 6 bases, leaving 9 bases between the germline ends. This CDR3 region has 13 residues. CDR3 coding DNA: TGTGCCAGCAGTGAAGGTGGGGCCCAGACCCAGTACTTC. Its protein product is CASSEGGAQTQYF.

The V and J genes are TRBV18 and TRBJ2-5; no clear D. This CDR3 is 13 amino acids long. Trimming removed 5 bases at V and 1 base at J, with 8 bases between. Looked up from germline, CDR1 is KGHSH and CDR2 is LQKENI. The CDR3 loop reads CASSRSSQETQYF. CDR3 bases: TGTGCCAGCTCAAGGTCCTCCCAAGAGACCCAGTACTTC.

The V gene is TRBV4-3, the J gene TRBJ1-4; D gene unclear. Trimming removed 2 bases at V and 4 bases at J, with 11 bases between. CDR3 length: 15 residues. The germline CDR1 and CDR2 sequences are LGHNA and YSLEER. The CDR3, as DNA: TGCGCCAGCAGCCAACAGCGGGCGGTTAATGAAAAACTGTTTTTT. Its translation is CASSQQRAVNEKLFF.

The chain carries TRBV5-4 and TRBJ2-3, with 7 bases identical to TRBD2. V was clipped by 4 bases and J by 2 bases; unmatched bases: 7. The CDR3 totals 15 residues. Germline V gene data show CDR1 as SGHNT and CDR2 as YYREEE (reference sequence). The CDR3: CASSQWGGFTDTQYF. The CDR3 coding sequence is TGTGCCAGCAGCCAATGGGGGGGTTTCACAGATACGCAGTATTTT. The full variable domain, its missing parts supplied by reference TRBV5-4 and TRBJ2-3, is ETGVTQSPTHLIKTRGQQVTLRCSSQSGHNTVSWYQQALGQGPQFIFQYYREEENGRGNFPPRFSGLQFPNYSSELNVNALELDDSALYLCASSQWGGFTDTQYFGPGTRLTVL.

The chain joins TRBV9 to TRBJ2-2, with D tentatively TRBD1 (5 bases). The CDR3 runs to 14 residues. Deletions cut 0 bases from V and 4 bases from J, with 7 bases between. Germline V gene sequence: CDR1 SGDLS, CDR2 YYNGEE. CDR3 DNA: TGTGCCAGCAGCGTAGATAGGGGCACCGGGGAGCTGTTTTTT. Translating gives CASSVDRGTGELFF. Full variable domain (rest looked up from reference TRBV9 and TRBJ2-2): DSGVTQTPKHLITATGQRVTLRCSPRSGDLSVYWYQQSLDQGLQFLIQYYNGEERAKGNILERFSAQQFPDLHSELNLSSLELGDSALYFCASSVDRGTGELFFGEGSRLTVL.

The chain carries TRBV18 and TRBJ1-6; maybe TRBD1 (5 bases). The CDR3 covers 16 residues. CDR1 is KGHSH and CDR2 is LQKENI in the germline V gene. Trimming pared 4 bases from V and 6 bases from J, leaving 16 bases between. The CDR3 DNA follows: TGTGCCAGCTCACGCCCTGGCGACAGATTTAATTCACCCCTCCACTTT. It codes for CASSRPGDRFNSPLHF.

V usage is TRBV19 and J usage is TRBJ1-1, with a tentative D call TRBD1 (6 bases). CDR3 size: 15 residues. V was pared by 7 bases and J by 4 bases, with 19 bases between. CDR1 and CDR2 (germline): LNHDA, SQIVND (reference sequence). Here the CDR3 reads CASTLERVRGTEAFF. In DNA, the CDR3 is TGTGCCAGTACTTTAGAGAGGGTCAGGGGCACTGAAGCTTTCTTT.

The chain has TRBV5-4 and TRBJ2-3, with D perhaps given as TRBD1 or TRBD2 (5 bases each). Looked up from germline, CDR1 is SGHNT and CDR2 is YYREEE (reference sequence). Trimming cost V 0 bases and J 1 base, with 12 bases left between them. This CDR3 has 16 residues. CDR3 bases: TGTGCCAGCAGCTTGGGTAGCATGGGGGGCACAGATACGCAGTATTTT. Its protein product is CASSLGSMGGTDTQYF.